This T cell receptor beta chain is from a study of T cell repertoires in cytomegalovirus infection (dated by TCRdb to the late 2010s). Background on the whole study: Peptide stimulations targeted recently identified HLA-C-restricted CMV epitopes, whose presentation resists viral immunomodulation, together with well-studied HLA-B-restricted epitopes. Because public TCR beta signatures pointed to carriage of CMV infection together with the matching HLA type, the HLA type of each donor mattered for the analysis. The research as a whole found: In both this cohort and an independent roughly 360-donor cohort, the cumulative frequency of public TCR beta family members distinguished carriers of CMV infection plus the relevant HLA type. The ex vivo response was dominated by HLA-C-restricted CMV-specific TCR beta clonotypes, and the single most frequent clonotype in two of eight donors was supplied by these HLA-C-restricted clonotypes.

The run used an Illumina HiSeq 1500. In TCRdb, the public reads were trimmed at Q25 with fastp and aligned with MiXCR, with productive beta chains retained. For every CDR3 protein sequence, its rows merge into one entry that carries the most common genes and DNA. The sample includes about 400,000 distinct CDR3 sequences, with 34% observed a single time. The ten largest clones add up to about 13% of the sample. The treatment or condition label for this specimen denotes: in vitro stimulation with specific CMV peptide epitopes to enrich CMV-specific T cells. This clonotype was observed a handful of times. Its cognate antigen has yet to be identified. No much larger clone is present one base from it, and per-base qualities are unavailable. The CDR3 holds 20 amino acids from the cysteine to the phenylalanine. Only the CDR3 part of the read is kept: 60 bases, read in frame from the first base. V and J are truncated by 2 bases and 2 bases respectively, leaving an intervening sequence of 25 bases. The germline V gene sets CDR1 to LGHNA and CDR2 to YSLEER.

The TCR sequence derives from a human donor in good health (CMV status not recorded). Some clones in this sample may be carry-over from other donors' samples. Sequencing used cultured PBMCs, obtained from culture after CMV antigen stimulation. Here the chain combines TRBV4-3 and TRBJ2-1; the D gene assignment is ambiguous. The DNA is TGCGCCAGCAGCCAATGGATCGAGACTCGAAACACAAAAACCTACAATGAGCAGTTCTTC. Its translation reads: CASSQWIETRNTKTYNEQFF.